The 18 T cell receptor beta chains given below trace back to one sample, sequenced in a study of T-cell reconstitution after alpha-beta-depleted transplantation in children. TCRbeta library construction was performed incorporating unique molecular identifiers. TCRdb recomputed calls from the PCR reads with MiXCR, one row per CDR3 protein. The sample gives nearly 350,000 distinct CDR3 sequences, roughly 16% of which show up once; roughly 41% is in the top ten. Sequencing used PBMCs, mostly from graft donor cells, obtained 360 days after TCRalphabeta/CD19-depleted stem cell transplant. The receptors originated from a male patient between 2 and 9 years old who had a stem cell transplant for acute lymphoblastic leukemia, so the T cells may come from the graft donor.

This clonotype was observed a few times. This sequence joins TRBV6-1 and TRBJ1-5; D gene ambiguous. Germline V CDR1 and CDR2: MNHNS, SASEGT. Trimming left V 6 bases short and J 4 bases short, with 13 bases between. This CDR3 has 14 residues. For the CDR3, the DNA is TGTGCCAGCAGACGAGGACGCGGGAATCAGCCCCAGCATTTT. Translated, it gives CASRRGRGNQPQHF.

The CDR3, as DNA: TGTGCCAGCAGCCAGGGACGGTATAGCACAGATACGCAGTATTTT. Residues: CASSQGRYSTDTQYF. V and J are TRBV14 and TRBJ2-3, with D tentatively TRBD1 or TRBD2 (5 bases each). With 3 bases removed from V and 0 bases from J, the gap between germline ends came to 10 bases. The CDR3 is 15 amino acids. Germline V gives CDR1 SGHDN, CDR2 FVKESK. Using reference TRBV14 and TRBJ2-3 for the parts outside the CDR3, the full variable domain is EAGVTQFPSHSVIEKGQTVTLRCDPISGHDNLYWYRRVMGKEIKFLLHFVKESKQDESGMPNNRFLAERTGGTYSTLKVQPAELEDSGVYFCASSQGRYSTDTQYFGPGTRLTVL.

The chain is built from TRBV10-1 and TRBJ2-3; D perhaps matches TRBD2 (5 bases). The CDR3 has 15 residues. Trimming left V 2 bases short and J 2 bases short, with 11 bases between. From germline, CDR1 is WNHNN and CDR2 SYGVQD (reference sequence). CDR3 protein: CASSEQPGSTDTQYF. The CDR3 DNA reads TGCGCCAGCAGTGAGCAGCCGGGATCCACAGATACGCAGTATTTT.

This clonotype has only a few counts. The V gene is TRBV11-2, the J gene TRBJ1-5; a possible D gene is TRBD1 (6 bases). The V end lost 0 bases, the J end lost 7 bases, and 13 bases lay between the germline ends. The CDR3 runs 15 residues. Germline CDR1 SGHAT, CDR2 FQNNGV. The CDR3 region is CASSLDGGQSQPQHF. DNA for the CDR3: TGTGCCAGCAGCTTAGACGGGGGCCAGAGCCAGCCCCAGCATTTT.

This clonotype showed up just once. This sequence joins TRBV27 and TRBJ2-7; tentative D call: TRBD2 (6 bases). The CDR3 is 13 amino acids. Germline V lookup: CDR1 MNHEY, CDR2 SMNVEV (reference sequence). V dropped 6 bases and J dropped 0 bases, with 9 bases sitting between them. CDR3 sequence (DNA): TGTGCCAGCAGCCGACTAGTCTCCTACGAGCAGTACTTC. Translating gives CASSRLVSYEQYF.

The table lists this clonotype with a count of one. The chain couples TRBV3-1 to TRBJ2-3; 9 positions agree with TRBD2. Germline V gene lookup returns CDR1 LGHDT and CDR2 YNNKEL (reference sequence). CDR3 length: 15 amino acids. J gave up 9 bases and V 4 bases, and 11 bases lay outside the gene matches. This CDR3 is CASSPGTSPLGTQYF. For the CDR3, the DNA is TGTGCCAGCAGCCCCGGGACTAGCCCCCTCGGGACGCAGTATTTT.

This clonotype was seen a handful of times. The chain has TRBV6-5 and TRBJ2-7; no definite D call. The V gene lost 2 bases and the J gene lost 0 bases, with 17 bases spanning the gap. CDR3 size: 17 residues. Germline CDR1 MNHEY, CDR2 SVGAGI. CDR3 nucleotide sequence: TGTGCCAGCAGTTACAGGCCTGGACCTATCGACTCCTACGAGCAGTACTTC. Translation: CASSYRPGPIDSYEQYF.

This clonotype appeared a few times. This sequence joins TRBV15 and TRBJ2-3; TRBD2 might be the D (6 bases). Trimming shortened V by 7 bases and J by 3 bases, and 17 bases separated the two germline ends. Germline CDR1 reads LNHNV; CDR2 reads YYDKDF (reference sequence). The CDR3 contains 15 residues. The chain's CDR3 is CATTTGLRGTDTQYF. The CDR3 DNA reads as TGTGCCACCACCACGGGACTGCGGGGAACAGATACGCAGTATTTT.

This clonotype was detected a few times. The CDR3 DNA reads as TGCGCCAGCAGCCATTCCCGGGAGCTTAGCACAGATACGCAGTATTTT. Amino acid sequence: CASSHSRELSTDTQYF. This chain links TRBV4-1 with TRBJ2-3; a weak D match, TRBD2 (6 bases). This CDR3 contains 16 residues. The germline V and J ends were trimmed by 3 bases and 0 bases, with 13 bases remaining between them. Per germline, CDR1 MGHRA and CDR2 YSYEKL.

In its sample, this clonotype was seen a few times. The rearrangement uses TRBV4-3 and TRBJ2-2, with 7 bases aligning to TRBD2. The CDR3 runs 16 residues. Trimming at V came to 2 bases and at J to 0 bases, leaving 3 bases not matched to a gene. Germline CDR1 LGHNA, CDR2 YSLEER. The CDR3 loop reads CASSQLAEANTGELFF. CDR3 in DNA: TGCGCCAGCAGCCAACTAGCGGAGGCGAACACCGGGGAGCTGTTTTTT.

With regard to this clonotype: A clone one base away is much larger, so this may be a read error. The gene calls are TRBV3-1 and TRBJ2-1; 10 bases fit TRBD2. Germline V lookup: CDR1 LGHDT, CDR2 YNNKEL (reference sequence). The CDR3 has 18 amino acids. This CDR3 is CATSQKNAVIAGGDEQFF. DNA of the CDR3: TGTGCCACCAGCCAAAAAAACGCGGTGATAGCGGGAGGCGATGAGCAGTTCTTC.

This clonotype occurred a few times. The rearrangement joins TRBV6-2 or TRBV6-3 to TRBJ2-7; D is perhaps TRBD2 (6 bases). The V gene lost 1 base and the J gene lost 3 bases, with 13 bases spanning the gap. In germline, CDR1 is MNHEY, CDR2 SVGEGT. This CDR3 spans 15 amino acids. CDR3 DNA: TGTGCCAGCAGTTACTTGGAGGGACTTAGCTACGAGCAGTACTTC. Encoded protein: CASSYLEGLSYEQYF.

This clonotype appeared many times. The genes are TRBV24-1 and TRBJ2-1, with 7 nucleotides matching TRBD2. After removal of 4 bases from V and 6 bases from J, the junction contained 8 bases not matched to a gene. Germline CDR1 and CDR2: KGHDR and SFDVKD. This CDR3 has 15 residues. The CDR3 reads CATSEGGSGANEQFF. For the CDR3, the DNA is TGTGCCACCAGTGAGGGCGGGAGTGGAGCCAATGAGCAGTTCTTC.

This clonotype was counted many times. The V gene is TRBV4-1, the J gene TRBJ2-1; a weak D match, TRBD2 (6 bases). The germline V gene has CDR1 MGHRA and CDR2 YSYEKL. Trimming removed 1 base from V and 2 bases from J, with 21 bases in between. The CDR3 extends over 19 amino acids. DNA of the CDR3: TGCGCCAGCAGCCAAGTAGCCTCACCCGGTAGCGGCGCCTACAATGAGCAGTTCTTC. This encodes CASSQVASPGSGAYNEQFF.

The chain carries TRBV30 and TRBJ2-1; D gene unclear. V shed 2 bases and J shed 7 bases, with 9 bases lying between them. The CDR3 extends over 12 amino acids. Germline V gene data show CDR1 as GTSNPN and CDR2 as SVGIG (reference sequence). Written as DNA, the CDR3 is TGTGCCTGGAGTCAAACCCGTAATGAGCAGTTCTTC. It codes for CAWSQTRNEQFF.

This clonotype was recorded many times. J is TRBJ2-5 and V is TRBV29-1; TRBD1 is a possible D gene (5 bases). Germline lookup yields CDR1 SQVTM and CDR2 ANQGSEA. Trimming cost V 8 bases and J 1 base, with 17 bases left between them. This CDR3 contains 14 residues. The chain's CDR3 is CSTEQWQGQETQYF. The CDR3 DNA is TGCAGCACCGAACAATGGCAGGGCCAAGAGACCCAGTACTTC.

The genes are TRBV10-3 and TRBJ1-5; the D gene is possibly TRBD1 (5 bases). Trimming removed 3 bases at V and 7 bases at J, with 10 bases between. The CDR3 loop spans 13 amino acids. Germline CDR1 and CDR2: ENHRY and SYGVKD. Written as DNA, the CDR3 is TGTGCCATCAGTGACGAGCGGGGGCAGCCCCAGCATTTT. Translating gives CAISDERGQPQHF.

This clonotype was counted at least ten times. The chain carries TRBV5-1 and TRBJ2-3; D possibly uses TRBD1 or TRBD2 (5 bases each). With 0 bases removed from V and 5 bases from J, the gap between germline ends came to 13 bases. This CDR3 region has 15 residues. The V gene's germline CDR1 is SGHRS and CDR2 YFSETQ. CDR3 protein: CASSLVYLGVDTQYF. The CDR3 bases are TGCGCCAGCAGCTTGGTCTACCTGGGGGTAGATACGCAGTATTTT.